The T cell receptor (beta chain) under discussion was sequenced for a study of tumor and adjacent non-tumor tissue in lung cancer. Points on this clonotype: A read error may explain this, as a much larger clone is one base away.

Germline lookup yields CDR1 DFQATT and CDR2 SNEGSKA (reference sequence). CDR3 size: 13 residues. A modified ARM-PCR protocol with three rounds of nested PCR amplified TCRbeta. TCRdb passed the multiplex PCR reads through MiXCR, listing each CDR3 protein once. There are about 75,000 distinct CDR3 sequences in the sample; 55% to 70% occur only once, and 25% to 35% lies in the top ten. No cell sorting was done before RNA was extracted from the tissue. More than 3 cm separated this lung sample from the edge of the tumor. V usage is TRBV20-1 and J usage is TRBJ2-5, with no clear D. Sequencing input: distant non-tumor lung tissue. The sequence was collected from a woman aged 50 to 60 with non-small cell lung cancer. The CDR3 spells CSARQPLQETQCF. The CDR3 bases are TGCAGTGCTAGACAGCCTCTACAAGAGACCCAGTGCTTC.